These 9 T cell receptor beta chains came from one sample sequenced in a study of OX40 agonist ivuxolimab in advanced cancers. Sequenced by immunoSEQ multiplex PCR; TCRdb stores in-frame clones only, minus some. The data contain about 77,000 clones, over 70% of them singletons. The material was CD4+ or CD8+ T cells sorted from blood, obtained in a trial of the OX40 agonist ivuxolimab. These receptors were taken from an adult with an advanced solid tumor such as melanoma, head and neck, liver or kidney cancer.

The chain employs TRBV7-9 and TRBJ2-7; D is possibly TRBD2 (6 bases). The germline CDR1 and CDR2 sequences are SEHNR and FQNEAQ (reference sequence). V was clipped by 4 bases and J by 7 bases, with 17 bases between them. The CDR3 length is 14 residues. The CDR3 loop reads CASSSSWEAGEQYF. Written as DNA, the CDR3 is TGTGCCAGCAGCTCATCTTGGGAGGCAGGGGAGCAGTACTTC.

The V gene is TRBV5-1, the J gene TRBJ2-1; tentatively, D is TRBD2 (5 bases). The CDR3 loop spans 17 amino acids. CDR1 and CDR2 (germline): SGHRS, YFSETQ. V lost 5 bases and J 3 bases, leaving 21 bases between the germline ends. In DNA, the CDR3 is TGCGCCAGCAGTCGCTTTGTCCGGAGGACGGACTACAATGAGCAGTTCTTC. Translated, it gives CASSRFVRRTDYNEQFF. Combining the CDR3 with reference TRBV5-1 and TRBJ2-1 gives the whole variable domain KAGVTQTPRYLIKTRGQQVTLSCSPISGHRSVSWYQQTPGQGLQFLFEYFSETQRNKGNFPGRFSGRQFSNSRSEMNVSTLELGDSALYLCASSRFVRRTDYNEQFFGPGTRLTVL.

This clone was seen only once. The junction shows a germline mismatch at one end, possibly a read error. The J gene is TRBJ2-5, the V gene TRBV7-7; 9 bases fit TRBD1. Germline V gene data show CDR1 as SSHAT and CDR2 as FNYEAQ (reference sequence). CDR3 length: 15 residues. The CDR3 loop reads CASSLDRGGIETQYF. CDR3 coding DNA: TGTGCTAGCAGCTTGGACAGGGGAGGGATAGAGACCCAGTACTTC.

V and J are TRBV2 and TRBJ2-2, with 8 bases fitting TRBD1. CDR3 length equals 16 residues. V lost 4 bases, J lost 1 base, and 5 bases stayed unmatched. Germline V gene data show CDR1 as SNHLY and CDR2 as FYNNEI. DNA of the CDR3: TGTGCCAGCAGTGTCCTAGGACAGGGGAACACCGGGGAGCTGTTTTTT. As protein: CASSVLGQGNTGELFF.

The V call is TRBV5-4, the J call TRBJ2-7, with 11 bases matching TRBD2. V dropped 2 bases and J dropped 5; count of bases not matched to a gene: 9. This CDR3 is built from 16 residues. Germline V lookup: CDR1 SGHNT, CDR2 YYREEE (reference sequence). CDR3 loop: CASSFLSGGAVDEQYF. The CDR3 DNA sequence: TGTGCCAGCAGCTTCCTTAGCGGGGGGGCCGTCGACGAGCAGTACTTC.

The count of this clone is one. The chain is built from TRBV5-1 and TRBJ1-1; 7 bases match TRBD1. The CDR3 is 16 amino acids. V shed 3 bases, J shed 4 bases, and the junction held 12 bases outside the gene matches. Germline lookup yields CDR1 SGHRS and CDR2 YFSETQ. CDR3 loop: CASSSKTRQGITEAFF. As DNA, the CDR3 is TGCGCCAGCAGCTCAAAAACCAGACAGGGTATCACTGAAGCTTTCTTT.

In regard to this clone: One base separates it from a far larger clone, so it is likely a read error. The rearrangement joins TRBV6-5 to TRBJ2-7; D perhaps matches TRBD2 (6 bases). The length of the CDR3 is 14 residues. Trimming pared 6 bases from V and 6 bases from J, leaving 18 bases between. Germline-derived CDR1 and CDR2 are MNHEY and SVGAGI. This CDR3 reads CASSPLGVGGEQYF. CDR3 coding DNA: TGTGCCAGCAGCCCTCTAGGCGTGGGGGGCGAGCAGTACTTC.

The CDR3 nucleotides are TGTGCCAGCAGCGATCTCCGCCAGGGCGGGTACGTATACACTGAAGCTTTCTTT. Protein product: CASSDLRQGGYVYTEAFF. This chain uses TRBV5-8 with TRBJ1-1; maybe TRBD1 (5 bases). V was shortened by 4 bases and J by 3 bases, with 25 bases between the two germline ends. Germline V CDR1 and CDR2: SGHTS, YDEGEE. The length of the CDR3 is 18 residues. The full variable domain, its missing parts supplied by reference TRBV5-8 and TRBJ1-1, is EAGVTQSPTHLIKTRGQQATLRCSPISGHTSVYWYQQALGLGLQFLLWYDEGEERNRGNFPPRFSGRQFPNYSSELNVNALELEDSALYLCASSDLRQGGYVYTEAFFGQGTRLTVV.

The chain is built from TRBV11-2 and TRBJ1-4, with D maybe TRBD1 (6 bases). The ends were cut back, 0 bases at V and 4 bases at J, with 6 bases in the middle. This CDR3 has 14 amino acids. The V gene's germline CDR1 is SGHAT and CDR2 FQNNGV. CDR3: CASSLEGGNEKLFF. CDR3 nucleotide sequence: TGTGCCAGCAGCTTAGAAGGGGGTAATGAAAAACTGTTTTTT.